These T cell receptor beta chains were read from a single sample in a study of blood T cells in healthy people across ages. TCRdb independently ran MiXCR on the 5' RACE reads; one entry per CDR3 protein. The sample has fewer than 1,000,000 distinct CDR3 sequences, around 50% seen once. Sequenced: blood. All receptors derive from an elderly man in good health. Both conserved end residues are part of each CDR3. D genes are given only for firm matches. Only some rows state a clone size, as once, few, many or a class for expanded clones.

clone size	D gene	V gene	J gene	CDR3 DNA	CDR3 protein
.	.	TRBV10-3	TRBJ1-2	TGTGCCATCAGTGAGTCATCAGCTAACTATGGCTACACCTTC	CAISESSANYGYTF
.	TRBD2	TRBV30	TRBJ2-1	TGTGCCTGGGGACCCAGGACTAGCGGGAGTGGTGAGCAGTTCTTC	CAWGPRTSGSGEQFF
.	TRBD2	TRBV12-3/TRBV12-4	TRBJ2-1	TGTGCCAGCAGTTCTCCCGGGACTAGCGGGATTCGTGAGCAGTTCTTC	CASSSPGTSGIREQFF
.	TRBD1	TRBV12-3/TRBV12-4	TRBJ2-3	TGTGCCAGCAGTTTCCCGGGACAGGCGACAGATACGCAGTATTTT	CASSFPGQATDTQYF
.	TRBD2	TRBV7-2	TRBJ2-3	TGTGCCAGCAGCTTAGGACCGGGACTAGCGATGGCAGATACGCAGTATTTT	CASSLGPGLAMADTQYF
.	.	TRBV3-1	TRBJ2-1	TGTGCCAGCAGCCAAGGCCGTTGGGATGAGCAGTTCTTC	CASSQGRWDEQFF
.	.	TRBV20-1	TRBJ2-7	TGCAGTGCTAGAGGACCAGGTTTGACCTACGAGCAGTACTTC	CSARGPGLTYEQYF
.	TRBD2	TRBV24-1	TRBJ2-3	TGTGCCACCAGTGATCGGAGACTAGCGGGAGGAGAGTTTAGCACAGATACGCAGTATTTT	CATSDRRLAGGEFSTDTQYF
.	.	TRBV24-1	TRBJ2-1	TGTGCCACCAGTGACCTCCTGTCTGAGCAGTTCTTC	CATSDLLSEQFF
few	.	TRBV29-1	TRBJ2-3	TGCAGCGTTAAGGGAAGAGGAGGTTTCAGCACAGATACGCAGTATTTT	CSVKGRGGFSTDTQYF
.	.	TRBV20-1	TRBJ2-1	TGCATTGCTAGAGATACGGGACGGATATTCACCAATGAGCAGTTCTTC	CIARDTGRIFTNEQFF
few	.	TRBV3-1	TRBJ1-6	TGTGCCAGCAGCCAAGCTGAAAGCTCACCCCTCCACTTT	CASSQAESSPLHF
.	.	TRBV7-2	TRBJ2-7	TGTGCCAGCAGCCCTAGGGGGTGGGGCGAGCAGTACTTC	CASSPRGWGEQYF
many	.	TRBV12-3/TRBV12-4	TRBJ1-5	TGTGCCAGCAGCCACCAGGGTCAGCCCCAGCATTTT	CASSHQGQPQHF
few	.	TRBV29-1	TRBJ2-5	TGCAGCTCGAAGAGGGGTCCCCAAGAGACCCAGTACTTC	CSSKRGPQETQYF
once	.	TRBV12-3/TRBV12-4	TRBJ1-4	TGTGCCAGCAGACATGGACCGGGAGCAACTAATGAAAAACTGTTTTTT	CASRHGPGATNEKLFF
.	.	TRBV14	TRBJ1-2	TGTGCCAGCAGCCAAGACACATACTATGGCTACACCTTC	CASSQDTYYGYTF
.	TRBD1	TRBV11-3	TRBJ2-1	TGTGCCAGCAGCTTGTCAGGACAGGGGGCGAGTGGGCAGTTCTTC	CASSLSGQGASGQFF
few	.	TRBV5-1	TRBJ1-1	TGCGCCAGCAGCTATTCACAGCTGAACACTGAAGCTTTCTTT	CASSYSQLNTEAFF
.	.	TRBV7-7	TRBJ2-3	TGTGCCAGCAGCTCCACCCGAGAGGGAGATACGCAGTATTTT	CASSSTREGDTQYF
few	TRBD2	TRBV12-3/TRBV12-4	TRBJ2-2	TGTGCCAGCAGTCGAGCGGGATCAAACACCGGGGAGCTGTTTTTT	CASSRAGSNTGELFF
.	.	TRBV27	TRBJ2-5	TGTGCCAGCAGTTTATCAGGTGGAATGGGGGAGACCCAGTACTTC	CASSLSGGMGETQYF
few	.	TRBV5-1	TRBJ2-1	TGCGCCAGCAGCTTGGAGAGGGTCGATGAGCAGTTCTTC	CASSLERVDEQFF
.	.	TRBV9	TRBJ2-1	TGTGCCAGCAGCGTTAACGGTTCCTGGAATGAGCAGTTCTTC	CASSVNGSWNEQFF
few	.	TRBV5-1	TRBJ2-1	TGCGCCAGCAGGGTCGCTAGCGTCTATGAGCAGTTCTTC	CASRVASVYEQFF
many	TRBD2	TRBV7-9	TRBJ2-7	TGTGCCAGCAGCCCGGGACTAGCCTCCGAGCAGTACTTC	CASSPGLASEQYF
few	TRBD2	TRBV20-1	TRBJ2-1	TGCAGTGCTAGAGATCTCGAAACTAGCGGGAGCTCCTACAATGAGCAGTTCTTC	CSARDLETSGSSYNEQFF
.	TRBD2	TRBV5-1	TRBJ2-7	TGCGCCAGCAGCCGGGATAGCGGGAACAACAATGAGCAGTACTTC	CASSRDSGNNNEQYF
.	.	TRBV20-1	TRBJ2-5	TGCAGTGCTAGGGACCGGCCCCAGTACTTC	CSARDRPQYF
.	.	TRBV4-2	TRBJ2-5	TGTGCCAGCAGCCAGCTAAGACAGCGGACCCAGTACTTC	CASSQLRQRTQYF
.	TRBD2	TRBV5-1	TRBJ2-4	TGCACCAGCAGCGGGGACGGATCGAACATTCAGTACTTC	CTSSGDGSNIQYF
.	.	TRBV7-9	TRBJ2-1	TGTGCCAGCAGCTTGGGTCTCTGGGAGCAGTTCTTC	CASSLGLWEQFF
.	.	TRBV11-3	TRBJ2-4	TGTGCCAGCAGCTTTTCCGGGCTAGCCAAAAACATTCAGTACTTC	CASSFSGLAKNIQYF
.	TRBD1	TRBV4-3	TRBJ1-4	TGCGCCAGCAGCCAAGATAGGGCAGGGGGCGCCGGAGAAAAACTGTTTTTT	CASSQDRAGGAGEKLFF
once	.	TRBV15	TRBJ2-4	TGTGCCACCAGCAGACGCGTCGGGGAGGAGAACATTCAGTACTTC	CATSRRVGEENIQYF
.	TRBD2	TRBV5-1	TRBJ2-2	TGCGCCAGCCTTGGGCTAGCGGGAGCCGGGGAGCTGTTTTTT	CASLGLAGAGELFF
once	.	TRBV15	TRBJ2-7	TGTGCCACGGAGAGCGACGACGCCTACAATGAGCAGTACTTC	CATESDDAYNEQYF
.	TRBD2	TRBV29-1	TRBJ2-1	TGCAGCGTTGCCGCTAGCGGGACCTACAATGAGCAGTTCTTC	CSVAASGTYNEQFF
.	.	TRBV2	TRBJ2-3	TGTGCCAGCAGGAGGACTGTCCCAGATACGCAGTATTTT	CASRRTVPDTQYF
.	.	TRBV10-3	TRBJ1-5	TGTGCCATCAGTGAGAGTTTAGTCACCCACCGGGCGGGTAGCCAGCCCCAGCATTTT	CAISESLVTHRAGSQPQHF
few	.	TRBV5-5	TRBJ1-4	TGTGCCAGCAGCTTGGGGGCCCGGGCTGCAACTAATGAAAAACTGTTTTTT	CASSLGARAATNEKLFF
few	TRBD1	TRBV5-1	TRBJ2-5	TGCGCCAGCAGCCAGCTCACAGGGGGAGAGACCCAGTACTTC	CASSQLTGGETQYF
few	.	TRBV12-3/TRBV12-4	TRBJ1-5	TGTGCCAGCTCACCAGGAGGGAGCAATCAGCCCCAGCATTTT	CASSPGGSNQPQHF
many	.	TRBV2	TRBJ2-7	TGTGCCAGCAGTGAGACCCGCTACGAGCAGTACTTC	CASSETRYEQYF
.	TRBD1	TRBV4-1	TRBJ1-2	TGCGCCAGCAGCCAAGGACAGGGGTTTCGTTATGGCTACACCTTC	CASSQGQGFRYGYTF
few	TRBD2	TRBV7-6	TRBJ2-7	TGTGCCAGCAGCTTAGCAGTTGCTAGCGGGAGTGTTTACGAGCAGTACTTC	CASSLAVASGSVYEQYF
.	.	TRBV11-2	TRBJ2-3	TGTGCCAGCGACCGGGGGCCAATGACAGATACGCAGTATTTT	CASDRGPMTDTQYF
.	TRBD2	TRBV18	TRBJ2-7	TGTGCCAGCTCCCCAGGGGCTAGCGGGAACGAGCAGTACTTC	CASSPGASGNEQYF
.	.	TRBV2	TRBJ2-5	TGTGCCACAAAGGGGGACTTCCAAGAGACCCAGTACTTC	CATKGDFQETQYF
.	.	TRBV7-9	TRBJ1-1	TGTGCCAGCAGCTTAGGGCCGGGAAAGAACACTGAAGCTTTCTTT	CASSLGPGKNTEAFF
.	.	TRBV14	TRBJ2-3	TGTGCCAGCAGCCCGCTCGAAGGCCCGGATACGCAGTATTTT	CASSPLEGPDTQYF
.	.	TRBV7-9	TRBJ2-5	TGTGCCAGCAGCCGCCCCTCATGGGATGAGCAGTACTTC	CASSRPSWDEQYF
few	TRBD2	TRBV6-6	TRBJ2-3	TGTGCTTCGACACCCGCACTAGCGGGAAGCACAGATACGCAGTATTTT	CASTPALAGSTDTQYF
.	.	TRBV6-6	TRBJ2-4	TGTGCCAGCAGTTACCCCACAGGGTCGGGCAAAAACATTCAGTACTTC	CASSYPTGSGKNIQYF
.	.	TRBV28	TRBJ1-4	TGTGCCTCAAGCTGGAGGGGGAGGGAAAAACTGTTTTTT	CASSWRGREKLFF
.	.	TRBV6-6	TRBJ2-1	TGTGCCAGCAGTTTCCTTCAGAGCTCCTACGAGCAGTTCTTC	CASSFLQSSYEQFF
.	.	TRBV9	TRBJ2-7	TGTGCCAGCAGCCCGAGAGGTAGGGACGAGCAGTACTTC	CASSPRGRDEQYF
.	.	TRBV6-1	TRBJ2-4	TGTGCCAGCAGAGGGTTTGAGGAGGGGAACATTCAGTACTTC	CASRGFEEGNIQYF
.	TRBD1	TRBV7-2	TRBJ2-3	TGTGCCAGCAGTTGGGGAGGGGACAGGGTGATAGATACGCAGTATTTT	CASSWGGDRVIDTQYF
.	TRBD2	TRBV20-1	TRBJ2-7	TGCAGTGCTAGAGATCAAGGACTAGCGGGGGGGATTCGTGCCTACGAGCAGTACTTC	CSARDQGLAGGIRAYEQYF